These 19 T cell receptor beta chains came from one sample sequenced in a study of T cell clones after liver transplantation. Alloreactive TCRbeta sequences came from sequencing proliferating CFSE-low cells in the MLR. The method was immunoSEQ multiplex PCR; TCRdb's version includes in-frame clones alone and lacks a portion of them. The data contain under 2,500 clones, around 33% of them singletons. These receptors' antigens are unknown. Sequenced input: CD8+ T cells from cultured PBMCs. These receptors were obtained from a human patient who received a liver transplant. Some T cells here may be from the graft donor.

This sequence joins TRBV5-1 and TRBJ2-1, with 7 bases matching TRBD2. The CDR3 loop spans 15 amino acids. V was pared by 0 bases and J by 4 bases, with 4 bases of the junction left unmatched. Per germline, CDR1 SGHRS and CDR2 YFSETQ. CDR3 in amino acids: CASSLVGGDYNEQFF. The CDR3 coding sequence is TGCGCCAGCAGCTTGGTTGGGGGGGATTACAATGAGCAGTTCTTC.

The V and J genes are TRBV9 and TRBJ2-7, with TRBD2 matching over 7 bases. The CDR3 runs 18 residues. V lost 0 bases and J lost 3; bases outside the gene matches: 15. Looked up from germline, CDR1 is SGDLS and CDR2 is YYNGEE. This CDR3 reads CASSVGGSSGGGGYEQYF. The CDR3 bases are TGTGCCAGCAGCGTAGGAGGGTCTAGCGGAGGCGGCGGCTACGAGCAGTACTTC.

This clone is termed large. The rearrangement uses TRBV9 and TRBJ1-2; D perhaps matches TRBD1 (5 bases). The CDR3 consists of 17 residues. The V end was cut by 0 bases, the J end by 1 base, with 16 bases between. CDR1 SGDLS and CDR2 YYNGEE come from the germline V gene. CDR3 amino acids: CASSVGDGEGLNYGYTF. CDR3 bases: TGTGCCAGCAGCGTAGGGGACGGCGAGGGGCTTAACTATGGCTACACCTTC.

Judged by abundance, this clone is medium-sized (0.01 to 0.1%). V gene TRBV7-9 combines with J gene TRBJ2-1; D is perhaps TRBD1 or TRBD2 (6 bases each). There are 17 residues in the CDR3. CDR1 SEHNR and CDR2 FQNEAQ come from the germline V gene (reference sequence). V was trimmed by 4 bases and J by 0 bases, leaving 16 bases between them. The CDR3 sequence: CASSSLEGGLSYNEQFF. The CDR3 coding sequence is TGTGCCAGCAGCTCCCTCGAGGGGGGCCTCTCCTACAATGAGCAGTTCTTC.

The chain links TRBV28 to TRBJ2-5; D is tentatively TRBD1 or TRBD2 (5 bases each). The CDR3 is 15 amino acids. Trimming took 4 bases from V and 7 from J, leaving 19 bases between them. Per the germline V gene, CDR1 is MDHEN and CDR2 is SYDVKM. CDR3 residues: CASSSGRTSTWTQYF. The CDR3 DNA sequence: TGTGCCAGCAGTTCGGGACGGACTTCCACCTGGACCCAGTACTTC.

By sample fraction, this clone is large. The rearrangement links TRBV19 to TRBJ2-7, with D unclear. CDR1 is LNHDA, CDR2 SQIVND, per germline (reference sequence). V was cut by 5 bases and J by 6 bases, with 14 bases left in between. This CDR3 region has 13 residues. CDR3 region: CASSWAKEREQYF. For the CDR3, the DNA is TGTGCCAGTAGTTGGGCAAAGGAACGCGAGCAGTACTTC. Drawing the rest from reference TRBV19 and TRBJ2-7, the complete variable domain is DGGITQSPKYLFRKEGQNVTLSCEQNLNHDAMYWYRQDPGQGLRLIYYSQIVNDFQKGDIAEGYSVSREKKESFPLTVTSAQKNPTAFYLCASSWAKEREQYFGPGTRLTVT.

This clone was seen only a few times. The chain joins TRBV27 to TRBJ2-4; perhaps D is TRBD1 or TRBD2 (5 bases each). Germline CDR1 is MNHEY and CDR2 is SMNVEV (reference sequence). The V end lost 5 bases, the J end lost 7 bases, and 15 bases lay between the germline ends. The length of the CDR3 is 14 residues. CDR3 coding DNA: TGTGCCAGCAGTCCCGGGACCGTTCTTAACATTCAGTACTTC. Protein sequence: CASSPGTVLNIQYF.

This clone is medium-sized within its sample. The chain uses TRBV4-3 and TRBJ2-7; D is possibly TRBD1 (6 bases). The CDR3 has 15 amino acids. The germline gives CDR1 LGHNA, CDR2 YSLEER. Trimming took 3 bases from V and 0 from J, leaving 12 bases between them. The CDR3 DNA follows: TGCGCCAGCAGCCACCACAGGGAGAGCTCCTACGAGCAGTACTTC. Protein sequence: CASSHHRESSYEQYF.

This chain links TRBV27 with TRBJ2-7; 10 nucleotides match TRBD1. The CDR3 runs 14 residues. Trimming at V came to 5 bases and at J to 1 base, leaving 2 bases not matched to a gene. The germline V gene encodes CDR1 MNHEY and CDR2 SMNVEV (reference sequence). CDR3 sequence (DNA): TGTGCCAGCAGTGGGGGACAGGGGTCCTACGAGCAGTACTTC. Its protein is CASSGGQGSYEQYF.

This sequence joins TRBV5-2 and TRBJ1-2. TRBV5-2 is a listed pseudogene. The CDR3 length is 16 residues. CDR3 amino acids: CASNSVGVRKTYGYTF. Written as DNA, the CDR3 is TGTGCCAGCAATAGCGTTGGAGTACGAAAGACCTATGGCTACACCTTC.

This clone was recorded a few times. This chain connects TRBV11-2 to TRBJ2-5, with 10 bases fitting TRBD2. The CDR3 is made up of 16 amino acids. Germline trimming cut 1 base from V and 5 bases from J; bases unmatched to any gene: 7. Germline CDR1 is SGHAT and CDR2 is FQNNGV. The CDR3 reads CASSLGASGSGETQYF. The CDR3 region has the DNA TGTGCCAGCAGCTTAGGGGCTAGCGGGAGCGGGGAGACCCAGTACTTC. The whole variable domain, remainder taken from reference TRBV11-2 and TRBJ2-5, is EAGVAQSPRYKIIEKRQSVAFWCNPISGHATLYWYQQILGQGPKLLIQFQNNGVVDDSQLPKDRFSAERLKGVDSTLKIQPAKLEDSAVYLCASSLGASGSGETQYFGPGTRLLVL.

This clone is classed as medium-sized (0.01 to 0.1%). The rearrangement joins TRBV28 to TRBJ2-7, with D hard to call. V shed 1 base and J shed 0 bases, with 4 bases lying between them. The CDR3 totals 13 residues. The germline V gene encodes CDR1 MDHEN and CDR2 SYDVKM. The CDR3 is CASSLSYSYEQYF. The CDR3 nucleotides read TGTGCCAGCAGTTTATCGTACTCCTACGAGCAGTACTTC.

The chain couples TRBV7-9 to TRBJ2-1, with D maybe TRBD2 (6 bases). CDR3 length: 14 residues. The V and J ends lost 8 bases and 0 bases respectively, with 11 bases between them. Germline loops: CDR1 SEHNR, CDR2 FQNEAQ (reference sequence). The CDR3 protein is CASFWGDSYNEQFF. For the CDR3, the DNA is TGTGCCAGCTTTTGGGGGGACTCCTACAATGAGCAGTTCTTC.

This clone is medium-sized within its sample. The CDR3 nucleotides read TGTGCCAGCAGCTTAGCGGGCGGGAGGGCCGGCAATGAGCAGTTCTTC. Amino acids: CASSLAGGRAGNEQFF. The chain carries TRBV7-6 and TRBJ2-1, with TRBD2 identical over 9 bases. The CDR3 runs 16 residues. Germline values: CDR1 SGHVS, CDR2 FNYEAQ. V gave up 0 bases and J gave up 6 bases; unmatched junction bases: 6.

This clone was picked up a small number of times. This sequence joins TRBV6-9 and TRBJ2-7; D ambiguous. Deletions cut 6 bases from V and 5 bases from J, with 8 bases between. This CDR3 is built from 11 residues. Germline V gene lookup returns CDR1 MNHGY and CDR2 SVAAGI. The CDR3 spells CASSPRDEQYF. DNA of the CDR3: TGTGCCAGCAGCCCAAGGGACGAGCAGTACTTC.

This clone was seen a handful of times. The chain links TRBV11-2 to TRBJ2-7, with a weak D call TRBD1 (5 bases). The germline V gene encodes CDR1 SGHAT and CDR2 FQNNGV. This CDR3 has 12 amino acids. The V end was cut by 8 bases, the J end by 5 bases, with 13 bases between. The CDR3 protein is CASRQSAHEQYF. Here the CDR3 DNA reads TGTGCCAGCCGACAGTCAGCCCACGAGCAGTACTTC.

The chain recombines TRBV19 with TRBJ1-5; 11 positions agree with TRBD1. The CDR3 covers 16 residues. J gave up 3 bases and V 8 bases, and 9 bases lay outside the gene matches. CDR1 and CDR2 from the germline V gene are LNHDA and SQIVND (reference sequence). CDR3 sequence reads: CASGQGARGSNQPQHF. The CDR3 DNA reads as TGTGCCAGTGGACAGGGGGCTAGGGGTTCCAATCAGCCCCAGCATTTT.

This clone was counted once. CDR3 residues: CASSHDRGTYNEQFF. As DNA, the CDR3 is TGCGCCAGCAGCCACGACAGGGGAACCTACAATGAGCAGTTCTTC. The rearrangement uses TRBV4-1 and TRBJ2-1; 8 bases are a match to TRBD1. The V gene's germline CDR1 is MGHRA and CDR2 YSYEKL. The junction had 3 bases not matched to a gene; V was cut back by 3 bases and J by 2 bases. The CDR3 loop spans 15 amino acids.

By proportion, this clone is medium-sized. The chain links TRBV27 to TRBJ1-5; D remains unclear. CDR1 and CDR2 from the germline V gene are MNHEY and SMNVEV (reference sequence). V gave up 4 bases and J gave up 5 bases, with 9 bases separating them. The CDR3 has 13 amino acids. The CDR3 sequence is CASSSGLHQPQHF. In DNA form, the CDR3 reads TGTGCCAGCAGTTCCGGACTTCATCAGCCCCAGCATTTT.